This T cell receptor beta chain was captured in a study of blood T cell repertoires in COVID-19. Looking at the study overall: Italy, Spain and the United States were the sources of the convalescent and acute COVID-19 samples. PBMCs, B-cell-depleted T cells, or T cells provided the cDNA or gDNA that made up the material.

As handled by the study authors: Reference gene primer amplification gave estimated nucleated cell counts. Generated by immunoSEQ multiplex PCR, the TCRdb table keeps only in-frame clones and is missing some. D and trimming come from the DNA, and the V and J calls and clone size come from that table. The sample includes tens of thousands of clones, around 81% of them seen just once. Germline CDR1 is LNHDA and CDR2 is SQIVND (reference sequence). Trimming took 5 bases from V and 0 from J; bases not matched to a gene: 9. This CDR3 spans 18 amino acids. The sequence came from a woman of 80 years or more with active or convalescent COVID-19. The gene calls are TRBV19 and TRBJ1-6; TRBD1 matches 8 bases. The sequenced sample was peripheral blood. The CDR3 reads CASSAGQEFYSYNSPLHF. Here the CDR3 DNA reads TGTGCCAGTAGTGCGGGACAGGAGTTTTACTCCTATAATTCACCCCTCCACTTT.